Only a few counts were recorded for the clone carrying this T cell receptor beta chain. Antigen unknown. Deletions cut 3 bases from V and 0 bases from J, with 15 bases between. The length of the CDR3 is 17 residues. The germline gives CDR1 PRHDT, CDR2 FYEKMQ (reference sequence). This entry is derived from a study of human T cells and chemical hapten exposure. From the RACE reads, TCRdb called clonotypes with MiXCR, one entry per CDR3 protein. The sample holds roughly 380,000 distinct CDR3 sequences, about 5.1% seen once. The study's findings and limits: Expanded TCRs grouped into significantly more large CDR3 similarity clusters than controls produced.

This sample's time point: pre-sensitization, week 0. As for treatment: therapeutic diphenylcyclopropenone sensitization with weekly scalp DPC. This sequence joins TRBV13 and TRBJ1-3; perhaps TRBD1 as D (5 bases). The sequences come from whole blood, collected in connection with sensitization to the hapten diphenylcyclopropenone (DPC). The clonotype originates from a woman aged 45-59 years with alopecia areata. Some clones in this sample may be carry-over from other donors' samples. The DNA for the CDR3 is TGTGCCAGCAGCTTCGCGACAGAAGAACCCTCTGGAAACACCATATATTTT. Its translation: CASSFATEEPSGNTIYF.